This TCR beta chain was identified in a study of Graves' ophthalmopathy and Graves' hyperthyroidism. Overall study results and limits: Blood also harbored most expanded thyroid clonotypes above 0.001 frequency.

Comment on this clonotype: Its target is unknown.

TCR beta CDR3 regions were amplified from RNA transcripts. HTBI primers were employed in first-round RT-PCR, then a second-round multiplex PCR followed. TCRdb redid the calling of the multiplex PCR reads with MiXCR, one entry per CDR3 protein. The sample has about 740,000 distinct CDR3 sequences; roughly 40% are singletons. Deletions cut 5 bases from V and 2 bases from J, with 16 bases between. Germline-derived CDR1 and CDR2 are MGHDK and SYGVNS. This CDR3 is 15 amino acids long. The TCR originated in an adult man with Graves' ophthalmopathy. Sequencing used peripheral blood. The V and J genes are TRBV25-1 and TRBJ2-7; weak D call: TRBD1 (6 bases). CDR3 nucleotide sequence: TGTGCCAGCAGTTCCCTCCGACAGGCCCCCTACGAGCAGTACTTC. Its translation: CASSSLRQAPYEQYF.